These 14 T cell receptor beta chains were all obtained from the same sample, sequenced in a study of T cell responses to AZD1222 COVID-19 vaccine. Assay used: immunoSEQ multiplex PCR; TCRdb lists only in-frame clones, some missing. The data contain roughly 160,000 clones, over 75% of them singletons. The starting material was peripheral blood, obtained on day 0 of AZD1222 vaccination. Receptors originate from an adult in good health.

The rearrangement links TRBV14 to TRBJ2-1, with TRBD1 matching 9 bases. Germline values: CDR1 SGHDN, CDR2 FVKESK. Trimming removed 7 bases from V and 4 bases from J; junction bases left unmatched: 8. The CDR3 totals 15 residues. The CDR3 reads CASTPRDREYNEQFF. CDR3 nucleotides: TGTGCCAGCACCCCCCGGGACAGGGAATACAATGAGCAGTTCTTC. The full variable domain, rest sourced from reference TRBV14 and TRBJ2-1, is EAGVTQFPSHSVIEKGQTVTLRCDPISGHDNLYWYRRVMGKEIKFLLHFVKESKQDESGMPNNRFLAERTGGTYSTLKVQPAELEDSGVYFCASTPRDREYNEQFFGPGTRLTVL.

V is TRBV19 and J is TRBJ2-3; 8 bases align to TRBD1. Germline V gives CDR1 LNHDA, CDR2 SQIVND (reference sequence). Germline trimming cut 0 bases from V and 8 bases from J; bases unmatched to any gene: 13. The CDR3 is made up of 17 amino acids. The CDR3 sequence is CASSIDQRQGYGGTQYF. The DNA of the CDR3 is TGTGCCAGTAGTATAGATCAGAGACAGGGGTATGGGGGTACGCAGTATTTT.

Only a few counts were recorded for this clone. CDR3 sequence: CASSPSPGEGYGYTF. The CDR3 DNA reads TGTGCCAGCAGTCCATCTCCCGGGGAAGGGTATGGCTACACCTTC. The chain is built from TRBV6-5 and TRBJ1-2; D not certain. This CDR3 comprises 15 residues. V was shortened by 5 bases and J by 5 bases, with 18 bases between the two germline ends. The germline gives CDR1 MNHEY, CDR2 SVGAGI.

V and J are TRBV7-9 and TRBJ1-3; maybe TRBD1 (6 bases). In germline, CDR1 is SEHNR, CDR2 FQNEAQ (reference sequence). V was clipped by 5 bases and J by 4 bases, with 12 bases between them. CDR3 size: 14 residues. The CDR3 spells CASSRTGLGNTIYF. CDR3 nucleotides: TGTGCCAGCAGCCGTACAGGGTTGGGAAACACCATATATTTT.

This clone was picked up one time. The rearrangement joins TRBV5-8 to TRBJ1-4; TRBD1 matches at 8 bases. Per the germline V gene, CDR1 is SGHTS and CDR2 is YDEGEE. Trimming removed 4 bases from V and 0 bases from J; junction bases left unmatched: 2. This CDR3 has 15 residues. Here the CDR3 reads CASSQQGATNEKLFF. In DNA form, the CDR3 reads TGTGCCAGCAGCCAACAGGGGGCAACTAATGAAAAACTGTTTTTT.

The chain recombines TRBV6-2 or TRBV6-3 with TRBJ1-5, with D unresolved. The V end lost 5 bases, the J end lost 11 bases, and 13 bases lay between the germline ends. The germline V gene has CDR1 MNHEY and CDR2 SVGEGT. The CDR3 covers 12 residues. This chain's CDR3 is CASSNAIRAQHF. CDR3 bases: TGTGCCAGCAGTAACGCTATAAGGGCCCAGCATTTT.

The chain's CDR3 is CASSVQGTNEKLFF. The CDR3 bases are TGTGCCAGCAGCGTACAGGGTACTAATGAAAAACTGTTTTTT. The V and J genes are TRBV9 and TRBJ1-4; D is possibly TRBD1 (5 bases). The CDR3 extends over 14 amino acids. CDR1 is SGDLS, CDR2 YYNGEE, per germline. V gave up 1 base and J gave up 2 bases, with 6 bases separating them.

This clone was seen a single time. The chain carries TRBV7-2 and TRBJ2-3; the match to TRBD1 covers 8 bases. CDR3 size: 14 residues. Germline V CDR1 and CDR2: SGHTA, FQGNSA. Trimming removed 5 bases from V and 4 bases from J; junction bases left unmatched: 5. The DNA of the CDR3 is TGTGCCAGCAGCCCGGACAGGGCCTCAGATACGCAGTATTTT. This sequence encodes CASSPDRASDTQYF.

This clone was observed a single time. The gene calls are TRBV18 and TRBJ2-7, with 7 bases that match TRBD1. The ends lost 3 bases at V and 2 bases at J; junction bases unmatched: 10. Germline assignment: CDR1 KGHSH and CDR2 LQKENI. The CDR3 is 16 amino acids. CDR3 DNA: TGTGCCAGCTCACCGAGGCAAGGGGACAGCCCCTACGAGCAGTACGTC. It codes for CASSPRQGDSPYEQYV.

V is TRBV28 and J is TRBJ2-5, with 9 bases fitting TRBD1. The CDR3 loop spans 13 amino acids. V lost 10 bases, J lost 4 bases, and 7 bases stayed unmatched. CDR1 is MDHEN and CDR2 is SYDVKM in the germline V gene. The CDR3 protein is CATTLGQGETQYF. DNA for the CDR3: TGTGCCACTACTTTGGGACAGGGAGAGACCCAGTACTTC.

V usage is TRBV21-1 and J usage is TRBJ2-7; the table's D call TRBD2 went unverified against the DNA. TRBV21-1 is assigned pseudogene status. The CDR3 totals 14 residues. CDR3 protein: CASSTGDGSYEQYV. CDR3 DNA sequence: TGTGCCAGCAGCACGGGGGACGGCTCCTACGAGCAGTACGTC.

This chain joins TRBV5-1 and TRBJ2-7, with a possible D match to TRBD1 (6 bases). The CDR3 is made up of 16 amino acids. Looked up from germline, CDR1 is SGHRS and CDR2 is YFSETQ. V was pared by 4 bases and J by 3 bases, with 20 bases between. In DNA form, the CDR3 reads TGCGCCAGCAGCCCATCAACAGGGAACTTTTTCTACGAGCAGTACTTC. Amino acid sequence: CASSPSTGNFFYEQYF.

The chain uses TRBV9 and TRBJ1-4; 7 bases agree with TRBD1. The CDR3 has 15 residues. V gave up 4 bases and J gave up 7 bases; unmatched junction bases: 10. CDR1 is SGDLS, CDR2 YYNGEE, per germline. The CDR3 nucleotides read TGTGCCAGCAGCTTCTTAGGGGGCTCTGGTGAAAAACTGTTTTTT. Amino acids: CASSFLGGSGEKLFF.

Only a few counts were recorded for this clone. The chain is built from TRBV7-2 and TRBJ2-2; 8 bases match TRBD2. The CDR3 length is 15 residues. CDR1 and CDR2 from the germline V gene are SGHTA and FQGNSA. J lost 0 bases, V lost 4 bases, and 1 base had no gene match. The CDR3 loop is CASSSGGANTGELFF. Here the CDR3 DNA reads TGTGCCAGCAGCTCCGGGGGGGCGAACACCGGGGAGCTGTTTTTT.